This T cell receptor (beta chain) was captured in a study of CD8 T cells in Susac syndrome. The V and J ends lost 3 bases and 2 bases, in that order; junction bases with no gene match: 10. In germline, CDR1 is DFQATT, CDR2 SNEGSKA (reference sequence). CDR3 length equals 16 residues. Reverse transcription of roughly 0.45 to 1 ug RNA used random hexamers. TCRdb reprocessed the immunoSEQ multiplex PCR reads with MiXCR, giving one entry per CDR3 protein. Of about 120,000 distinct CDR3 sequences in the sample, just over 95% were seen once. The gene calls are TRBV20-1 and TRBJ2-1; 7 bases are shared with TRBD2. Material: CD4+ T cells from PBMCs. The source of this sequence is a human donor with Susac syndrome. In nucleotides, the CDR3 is TGCAGTGCTAGGACCAGAGGACTAGAGGCCTACAATGAGCAGTTCTTC. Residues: CSARTRGLEAYNEQFF.